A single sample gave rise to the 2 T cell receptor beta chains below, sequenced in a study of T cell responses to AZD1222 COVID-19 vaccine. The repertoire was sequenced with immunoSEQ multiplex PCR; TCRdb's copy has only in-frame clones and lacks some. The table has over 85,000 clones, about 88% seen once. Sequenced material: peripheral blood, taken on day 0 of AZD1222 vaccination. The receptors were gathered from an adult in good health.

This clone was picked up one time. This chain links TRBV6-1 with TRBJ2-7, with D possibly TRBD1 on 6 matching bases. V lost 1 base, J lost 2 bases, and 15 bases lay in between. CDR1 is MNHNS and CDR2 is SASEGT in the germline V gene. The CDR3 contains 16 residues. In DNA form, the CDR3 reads TGTGCCAGCAGTGAAGGTCGTCACAGGGAAGCCTACGAGCAGTACTTC. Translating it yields CASSEGRHREAYEQYF.

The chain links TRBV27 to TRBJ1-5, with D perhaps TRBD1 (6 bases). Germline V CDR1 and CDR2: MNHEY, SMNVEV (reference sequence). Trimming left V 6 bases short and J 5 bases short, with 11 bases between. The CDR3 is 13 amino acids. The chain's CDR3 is CASRARGDQPQHF. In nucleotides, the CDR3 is TGTGCCAGCAGGGCCAGGGGTGATCAGCCCCAGCATTTT.